The present T cell receptor beta chain was sequenced within a study of T cell repertoires in cytomegalovirus infection. Overall study context: Selection of CMV epitopes for the study included recently identified HLA-C-restricted and well-studied HLA-B-restricted ones. Through public TCR beta signatures, both CMV infection and matching HLA type were indicated. General study results and limits: The cumulative frequency of public TCR beta families identified carriers of CMV plus the relevant HLA. Within the response measured ex vivo, HLA-C-restricted CMV-specific TCR beta clonotypes were dominant.

TCRdb recomputed calls from the reads with MiXCR, one row per CDR3 protein. The sample lists roughly 730,000 distinct CDR3 sequences; 30% to 40% were seen once. After removal of 5 bases from V and 2 bases from J, the junction contained 7 bases not matched to a gene. Germline V CDR1 and CDR2: LNHDA, SQIVND (reference sequence). The CDR3 length is 15 residues. In the case of this clonotype: Its antigen is unidentified.

The sample was cultured PBMCs, taken from culture after CMV antigen stimulation. This TCR came from a human donor in good health (CMV status not recorded). Some clones in this sample may be carry-over from other donors' samples. The J gene is TRBJ1-1, the V gene TRBV19, with 8 bases that match TRBD1. CDR3 amino acids: CASSERDRGNTEAFF. CDR3 nucleotide sequence: TGTGCCAGTAGTGAACGAGACAGGGGTAACACTGAAGCTTTCTTT.